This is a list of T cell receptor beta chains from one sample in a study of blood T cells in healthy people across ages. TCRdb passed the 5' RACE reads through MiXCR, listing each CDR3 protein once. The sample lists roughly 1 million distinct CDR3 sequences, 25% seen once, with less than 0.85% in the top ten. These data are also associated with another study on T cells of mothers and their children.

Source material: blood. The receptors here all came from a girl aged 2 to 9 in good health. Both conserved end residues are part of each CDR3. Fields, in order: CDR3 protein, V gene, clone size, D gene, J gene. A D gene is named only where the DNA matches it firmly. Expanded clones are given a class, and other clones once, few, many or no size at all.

CASSYVSGAGYEQYF | TRBV27 | few | - | -
CASSPLRMNTEAFF | TRBV7-2 | once | - | TRBJ1-1
CASSFEDYSYNEQFF | TRBV28 | - | - | TRBJ2-1
CAGNRGQAHEQYF | TRBV2 | - | TRBD1 | -
CASRSGVDYGYTF | TRBV6-5 | - | - | TRBJ1-2
CASSYSDRGLGGYTF | TRBV6-5 | - | TRBD1 | TRBJ1-2
CSVERENAWEQFF | TRBV29-1 | once | - | TRBJ2-1
CSARIQGGYGNEQFF | TRBV20-1 | - | - | TRBJ2-1
CATSREPGSGTEAFF | TRBV15 | few | - | TRBJ1-1
CASLSTLTSHSPLHF | TRBV6-1 | - | - | TRBJ1-6
CASGPPSDGTDTQYF | TRBV2 | - | - | TRBJ2-3
CASSLDSGGALETQYF | TRBV7-2 | few | TRBD2 | TRBJ2-5
CASSQASRDTEAFF | TRBV3-1 | few | - | TRBJ1-1
CASSLTGNERYF | TRBV27 | - | - | TRBJ2-7
CASSPSGGHTDTQYF | TRBV9 | - | - | TRBJ2-3
CASSRKAPGLEGYNEQFF | TRBV19 | - | TRBD2 | -
CASRLGGNQETQYF | TRBV12-3/TRBV12-4 | - | - | TRBJ2-5
CASSQEWGELFF | TRBV3-1 | once | - | TRBJ2-2
CSAGDRAPEAFF | TRBV29-1 | few | TRBD1 | TRBJ1-1
CASKMNNEQFF | TRBV7-6 | - | - | TRBJ2-1
CASSRTGLNEQFF | TRBV6-5 | few | TRBD1 | TRBJ2-1
CSVGAYGGYTF | TRBV29-1 | few | - | TRBJ1-2
CSAMGGNTIYF | TRBV20-1 | few | - | TRBJ1-3
CASSDWTELNEKLFF | TRBV6-1 | - | - | TRBJ1-4
CASRLYGSTDTQYF | TRBV7-2 | - | - | TRBJ2-3
CASSQDHLANEKLFF | TRBV4-3 | - | - | TRBJ1-4
CASSLAGPGPYEQYF | TRBV7-2 | few | - | TRBJ2-7
CASSPAREQPQHF | TRBV6-5 | once | - | TRBJ1-5
CASSPDPGLAFEQYF | TRBV3-1 | - | TRBD2 | TRBJ2-7
CSARGSSSQETQYF | TRBV20-1 | - | - | TRBJ2-5
CASSFRTGTRLNTEAFF | TRBV12-3/TRBV12-4 | few | TRBD1 | TRBJ1-1
CASSGLVGQGETQYF | TRBV10-1 | - | - | TRBJ2-5
CACSYGSAYEQYF | TRBV6-5 | few | - | -
CASRLTRMNTEAFF | TRBV12-3/TRBV12-4 | few | - | TRBJ1-1
CSVTGMYQETQYF | TRBV29-1 | - | - | TRBJ2-5
CASSFLDREGGYTF | TRBV28 | few | TRBD1 | TRBJ1-2
CASSQVVTGGTDTQYF | TRBV14 | once | TRBD1 | TRBJ2-3
CSPRTSSYNEQFF | TRBV20-1 | - | - | TRBJ2-1
CASSIGTSGRIDSGELFF | TRBV19 | - | TRBD2 | TRBJ2-2
CSASETGSGEQYF | TRBV20-1 | once | TRBD1 | TRBJ2-7
CASSFRGLAGEFGETQYF | TRBV27 | - | TRBD2 | TRBJ2-5